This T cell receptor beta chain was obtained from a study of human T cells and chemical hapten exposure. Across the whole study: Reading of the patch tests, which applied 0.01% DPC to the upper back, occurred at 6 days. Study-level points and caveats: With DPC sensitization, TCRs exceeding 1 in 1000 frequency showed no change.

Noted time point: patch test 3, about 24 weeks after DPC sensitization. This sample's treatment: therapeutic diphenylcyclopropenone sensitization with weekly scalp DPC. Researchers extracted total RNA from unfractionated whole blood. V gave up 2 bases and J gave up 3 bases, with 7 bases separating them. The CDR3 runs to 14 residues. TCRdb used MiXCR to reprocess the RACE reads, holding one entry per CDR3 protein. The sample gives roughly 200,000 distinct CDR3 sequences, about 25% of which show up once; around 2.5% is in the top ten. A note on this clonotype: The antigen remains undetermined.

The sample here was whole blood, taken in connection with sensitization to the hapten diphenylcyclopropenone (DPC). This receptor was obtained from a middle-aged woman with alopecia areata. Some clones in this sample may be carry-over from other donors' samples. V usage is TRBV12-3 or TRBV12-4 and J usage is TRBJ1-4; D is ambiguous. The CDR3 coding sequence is TGTGCCAGCAGTTTACGGCCTCCTAATGAAAAACTGTTTTTT. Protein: CASSLRPPNEKLFF.